The next 10 T cell receptor beta chains were all read from a single sample in a study of T cells expressing NK-cell markers. TCRdb re-called the 5' RACE reads; every CDR3 protein appears as one record, without DNA. The ten most abundant clones cover roughly 10% of a sample with 300,000 to 500,000 distinct CDR3 sequences. What was sequenced was blood T cells: a sorted CD56 or NKG2C T cell subset, CD4+ or CD8+ T cells, or bulk PBMC T cells (not recorded which). Receptor source: a woman aged 50 to 60 in good health.

The chain combines TRBV10-3 with TRBJ2-1. CDR3 length: 16 amino acids. Germline V gene lookup returns CDR1 ENHRY and CDR2 SYGVKD. This CDR3 reads CAISDLTGGSYNEQFF.

The V and J genes are TRBV4-1 and TRBJ2-5; TCRdb indicates TRBD1, and absent DNA this call remains unverified. The CDR3 is 13 residues long. Germline V gene lookup returns CDR1 MGHRA and CDR2 YSYEKL. The CDR3 sequence is CASSANRGETQYF.

The rearrangement joins TRBV29-1 to TRBJ2-1; TCRdb selects TRBD1, and the lack of DNA leaves this call unchecked. In germline, CDR1 is SQVTM, CDR2 ANQGSEA. The CDR3 covers 13 residues. The CDR3 loop reads CSVVDGTNNEQFF.

This chain's CDR3 is CASSPDSSSSYNEQFF. The genes are TRBV7-3 and TRBJ2-1; TCRdb's D gene call, TRBD1, goes unchecked for lack of DNA. Germline loops: CDR1 SGHTA, CDR2 FQGTGA. The CDR3 consists of 16 residues. The entire variable domain, with the rest obtained from reference TRBV7-3 and TRBJ2-1, is as follows: GAGVSQTPSNKVTEKGKYVELRCDPISGHTALYWYRQSLGQGPEFLIYFQGTGAADDSGLPNDRFFAVRPEGSVSTLKIQRTERGDSAVYLCASSPDSSSSYNEQFFGPGTRLTVL.

The chain employs TRBV15 and TRBJ2-1. The CDR3 contains 15 residues. In germline, CDR1 is LNHNV, CDR2 YYDKDF (reference sequence). Here the CDR3 reads CATQATGSTYNEQFF.

The chain has TRBV19 and TRBJ1-1. The CDR3 is 14 amino acids. Germline V gene data show CDR1 as LNHDA and CDR2 as SQIVND (reference sequence). The CDR3 reads CASSYGRGRTEAFF. The full variable domain, rest sourced from reference TRBV19 and TRBJ1-1, is DGGITQSPKYLFRKEGQNVTLSCEQNLNHDAMYWYRQDPGQGLRLIYYSQIVNDFQKGDIAEGYSVSREKKESFPLTVTSAQKNPTAFYLCASSYGRGRTEAFFGQGTRLTVV.

The genes are TRBV29-1 and TRBJ2-1. Germline CDR1 reads SQVTM; CDR2 reads ANQGSEA. The CDR3 has 12 residues. The CDR3 reads CSASSGYVEQFF.

This chain connects TRBV7-9 to TRBJ2-1; TCRdb picks TRBD2, but there is no DNA to check that call. The CDR3 spans 11 residues. Germline-derived CDR1 and CDR2 are SEHNR and FQNEAQ (reference sequence). The CDR3 sequence: CASSLIAEQFF.

J is TRBJ2-2 and V is TRBV5-6; as DNA is missing, the TRBD1 call by TCRdb cannot be tested. In germline, CDR1 is SGHDT, CDR2 YYEEEE. The CDR3 runs to 17 residues. The CDR3 is CATYRDRGRRRSGELFF.

This chain uses TRBV7-2 with TRBJ2-1; TCRdb picks TRBD2, but there is no DNA to check that call. The CDR3 runs 16 residues. Germline V gene data show CDR1 as SGHTA and CDR2 as FQGNSA. CDR3 in amino acids: CASSSYSGSSYNEQFF. The whole variable domain, filled in from reference TRBV7-2 and TRBJ2-1, reads GAGVSQSPSNKVTEKGKDVELRCDPISGHTALYWYRQSLGQGLEFLIYFQGNSAPDKSGLPSDRFSAERTGGSVSTLTIQRTQQEDSAVYLCASSSYSGSSYNEQFFGPGTRLTVL.